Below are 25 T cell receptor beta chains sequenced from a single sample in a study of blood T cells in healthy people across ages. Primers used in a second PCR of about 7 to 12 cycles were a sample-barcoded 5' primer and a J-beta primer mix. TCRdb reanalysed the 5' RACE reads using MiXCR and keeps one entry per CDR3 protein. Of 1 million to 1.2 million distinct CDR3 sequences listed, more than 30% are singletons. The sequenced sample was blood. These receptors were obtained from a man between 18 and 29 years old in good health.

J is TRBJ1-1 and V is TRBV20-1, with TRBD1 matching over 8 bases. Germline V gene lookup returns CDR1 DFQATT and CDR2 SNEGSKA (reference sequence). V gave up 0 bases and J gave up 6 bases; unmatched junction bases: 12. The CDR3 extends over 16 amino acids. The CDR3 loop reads CSARDVRQGIRAEAFF. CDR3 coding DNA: TGCAGTGCTAGAGATGTGAGACAGGGGATCAGGGCTGAAGCTTTCTTT.

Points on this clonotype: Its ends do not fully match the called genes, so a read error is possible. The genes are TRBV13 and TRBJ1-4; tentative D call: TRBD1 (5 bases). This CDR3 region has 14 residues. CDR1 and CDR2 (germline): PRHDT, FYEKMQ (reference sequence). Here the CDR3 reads CVSSRGDLNEKLFF. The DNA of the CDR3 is TGTGTCAGCAGCCGAGGGGATCTGAATGAAAAACTGTTTTTT.

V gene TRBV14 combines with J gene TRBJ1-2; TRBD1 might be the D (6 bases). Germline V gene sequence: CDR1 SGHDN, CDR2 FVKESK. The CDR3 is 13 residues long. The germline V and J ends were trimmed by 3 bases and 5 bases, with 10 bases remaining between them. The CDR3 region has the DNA TGTGCCAGCAGCCAGTCACAGGGTTATGGCTACACCTTC. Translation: CASSQSQGYGYTF.

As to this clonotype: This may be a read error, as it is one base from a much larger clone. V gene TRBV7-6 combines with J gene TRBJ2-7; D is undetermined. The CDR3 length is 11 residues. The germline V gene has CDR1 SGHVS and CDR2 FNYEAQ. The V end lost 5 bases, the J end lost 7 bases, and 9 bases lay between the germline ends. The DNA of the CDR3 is TGTGCCAGCAGCAAATACAATGAGCAGTACTTC. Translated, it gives CASSKYNEQYF.

The CDR3 DNA sequence: TGCAGTGCTAGAGCGGGACAGGCTAATGAAAAACTGTTTTTT. Translation gives CSARAGQANEKLFF. J is TRBJ1-4 and V is TRBV20-1; 8 bases fit TRBD1. Per the germline V gene, CDR1 is DFQATT and CDR2 is SNEGSKA (reference sequence). The V and J ends lost 1 base and 3 bases, in that order; junction bases with no gene match: 1. This CDR3 spans 14 amino acids.

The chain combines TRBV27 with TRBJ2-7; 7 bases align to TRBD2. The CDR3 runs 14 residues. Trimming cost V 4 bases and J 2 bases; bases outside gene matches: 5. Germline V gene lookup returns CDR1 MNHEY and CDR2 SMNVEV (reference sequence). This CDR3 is CASSWVAGPYEQYF. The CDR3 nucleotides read TGTGCCAGCAGTTGGGTAGCGGGTCCCTACGAGCAGTACTTC.

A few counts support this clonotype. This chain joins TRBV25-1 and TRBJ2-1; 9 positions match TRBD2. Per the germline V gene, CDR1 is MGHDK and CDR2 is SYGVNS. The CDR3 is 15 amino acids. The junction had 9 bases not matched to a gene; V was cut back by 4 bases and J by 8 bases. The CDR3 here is CASSARFSGGDEQFF. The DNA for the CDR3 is TGTGCCAGCAGTGCGCGTTTTAGCGGGGGAGATGAGCAGTTCTTC.

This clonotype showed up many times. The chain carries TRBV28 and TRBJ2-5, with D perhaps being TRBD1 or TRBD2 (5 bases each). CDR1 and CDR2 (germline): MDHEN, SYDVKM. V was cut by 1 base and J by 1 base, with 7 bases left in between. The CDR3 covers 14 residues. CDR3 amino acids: CASSLSGTQETQYF. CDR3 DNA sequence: TGTGCCAGCAGTTTATCGGGGACCCAAGAGACCCAGTACTTC.

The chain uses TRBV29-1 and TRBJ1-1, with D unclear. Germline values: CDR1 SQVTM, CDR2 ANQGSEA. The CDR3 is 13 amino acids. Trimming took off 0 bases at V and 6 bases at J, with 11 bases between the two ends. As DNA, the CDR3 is TGCAGCGTTGAAGAGACAAGGGTTGCTGAAGCTTTCTTT. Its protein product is CSVEETRVAEAFF.

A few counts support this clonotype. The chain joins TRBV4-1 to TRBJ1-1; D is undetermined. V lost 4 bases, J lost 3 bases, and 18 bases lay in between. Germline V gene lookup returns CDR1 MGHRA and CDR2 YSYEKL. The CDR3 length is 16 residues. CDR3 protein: CASSPLNEGPDTEAFF. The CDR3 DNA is TGCGCCAGCAGCCCCCTAAACGAAGGTCCGGACACTGAAGCTTTCTTT.

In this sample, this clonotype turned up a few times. CDR3 loop: CASSLTTGTMNTEAFF. The CDR3 bases are TGTGCCAGCAGCTTAACGACAGGGACCATGAACACTGAAGCTTTCTTT. This rearrangement joins TRBV7-3 to TRBJ1-1; 7 bases map to TRBD1. CDR1 and CDR2 from the germline V gene are SGHTA and FQGTGA. The CDR3 loop spans 16 amino acids. Trimming removed 0 bases from V and 0 bases from J; junction bases left unmatched: 4.

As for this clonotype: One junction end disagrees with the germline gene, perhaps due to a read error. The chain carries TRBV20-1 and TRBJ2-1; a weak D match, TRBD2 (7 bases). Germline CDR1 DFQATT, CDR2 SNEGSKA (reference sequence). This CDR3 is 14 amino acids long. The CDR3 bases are TGCGGTGCTAGTCGGGGGGCCAACTACAATGAGCAGTTCTTC. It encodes CGASRGANYNEQFF.

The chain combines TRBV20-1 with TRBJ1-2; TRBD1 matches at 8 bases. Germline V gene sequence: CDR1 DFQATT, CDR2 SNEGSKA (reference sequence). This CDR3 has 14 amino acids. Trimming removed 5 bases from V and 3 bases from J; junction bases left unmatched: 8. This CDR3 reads CSASLLTGDYGYTF. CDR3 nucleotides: TGCAGTGCTTCCCTCCTGACAGGGGACTATGGCTACACCTTC.

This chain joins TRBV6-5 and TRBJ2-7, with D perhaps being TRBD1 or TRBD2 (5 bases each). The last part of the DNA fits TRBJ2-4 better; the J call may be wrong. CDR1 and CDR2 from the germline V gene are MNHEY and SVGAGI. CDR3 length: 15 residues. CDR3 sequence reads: CASSSSTPQGDIQYF. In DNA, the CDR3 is TGTGCCAGCAGTAGCTCTACGCCGCAGGGAGACATTCAGTACTTC.

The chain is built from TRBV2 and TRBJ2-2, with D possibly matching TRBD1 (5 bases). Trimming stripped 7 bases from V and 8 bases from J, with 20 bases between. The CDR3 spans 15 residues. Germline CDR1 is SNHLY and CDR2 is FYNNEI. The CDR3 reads CASTDSFSDVGELFF. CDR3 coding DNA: TGTGCCAGCACTGACAGTTTCTCTGACGTTGGGGAGCTGTTTTTT.

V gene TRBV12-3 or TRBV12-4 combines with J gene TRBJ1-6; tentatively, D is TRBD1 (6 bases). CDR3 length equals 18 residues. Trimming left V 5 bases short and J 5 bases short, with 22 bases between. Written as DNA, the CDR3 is TGTGCCAGCAGTCAGAGTCGGGGGGCACTAGGGAATAATTCACCCCTCCACTTT. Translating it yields CASSQSRGALGNNSPLHF.

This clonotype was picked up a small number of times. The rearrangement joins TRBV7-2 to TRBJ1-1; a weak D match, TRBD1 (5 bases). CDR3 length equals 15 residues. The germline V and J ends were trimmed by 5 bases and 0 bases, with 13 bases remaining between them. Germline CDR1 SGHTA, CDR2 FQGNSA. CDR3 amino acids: CASSHRQILNTEAFF. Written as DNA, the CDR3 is TGTGCCAGCAGCCACAGACAGATCCTGAACACTGAAGCTTTCTTT.

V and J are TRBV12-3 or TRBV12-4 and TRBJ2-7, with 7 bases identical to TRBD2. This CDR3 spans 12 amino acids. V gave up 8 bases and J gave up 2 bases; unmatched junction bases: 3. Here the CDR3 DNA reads TGTGCCAGCGCCGGGACTACCTACGAGCAGTACTTC. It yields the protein CASAGTTYEQYF.

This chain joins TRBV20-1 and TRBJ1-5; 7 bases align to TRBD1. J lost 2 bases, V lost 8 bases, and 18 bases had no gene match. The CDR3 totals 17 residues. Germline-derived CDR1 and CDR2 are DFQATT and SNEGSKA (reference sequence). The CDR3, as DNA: TGCAGTACTATCCTCGCCACAGGGGATTGGGGCAATCAGCCCCAGCATTTT. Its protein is CSTILATGDWGNQPQHF.

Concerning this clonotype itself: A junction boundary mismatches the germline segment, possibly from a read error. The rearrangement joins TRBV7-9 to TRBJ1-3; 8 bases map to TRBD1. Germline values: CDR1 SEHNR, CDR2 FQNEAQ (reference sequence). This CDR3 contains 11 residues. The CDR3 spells CGTGGEDTIYF. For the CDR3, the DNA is TGCGGGACAGGCGGCGAAGACACCATATATTTT.

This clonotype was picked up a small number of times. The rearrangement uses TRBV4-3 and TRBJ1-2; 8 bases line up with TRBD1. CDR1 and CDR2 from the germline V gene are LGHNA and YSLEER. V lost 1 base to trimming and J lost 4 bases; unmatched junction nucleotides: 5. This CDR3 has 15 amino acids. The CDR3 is CASSQARTGGYGYTF. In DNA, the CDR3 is TGCGCCAGCAGCCAAGCCAGAACAGGGGGCTATGGCTACACCTTC.

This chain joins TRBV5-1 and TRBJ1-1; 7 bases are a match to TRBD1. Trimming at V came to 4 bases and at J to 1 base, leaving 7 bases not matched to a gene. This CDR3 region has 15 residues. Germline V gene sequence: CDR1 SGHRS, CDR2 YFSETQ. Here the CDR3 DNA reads TGCGCCAGCAGCGTCTTCCGGGACAGGAACACTGAAGCTTTCTTT. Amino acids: CASSVFRDRNTEAFF.

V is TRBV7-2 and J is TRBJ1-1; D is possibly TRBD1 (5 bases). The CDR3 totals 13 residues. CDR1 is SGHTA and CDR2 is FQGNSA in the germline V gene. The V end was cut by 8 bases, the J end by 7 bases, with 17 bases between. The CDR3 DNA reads TGTGCCAGCTCCCTTAGTCGGGACGGTGAAGCTTTCTTT. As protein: CASSLSRDGEAFF.

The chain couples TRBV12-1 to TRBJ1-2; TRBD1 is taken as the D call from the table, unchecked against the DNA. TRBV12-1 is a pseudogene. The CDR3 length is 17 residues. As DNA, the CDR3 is TGTGCCAGCAGCCGACTCAGATCCAGGGGCCTTAACTATGGCTACACCTTC. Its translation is CASSRLRSRGLNYGYTF.

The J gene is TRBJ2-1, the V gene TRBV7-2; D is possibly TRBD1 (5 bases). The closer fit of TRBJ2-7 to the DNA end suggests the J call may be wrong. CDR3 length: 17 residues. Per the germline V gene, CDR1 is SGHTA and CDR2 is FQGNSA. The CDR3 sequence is CASSDNPFSGSYNEQYF. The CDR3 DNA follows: TGTGCCAGCAGCGATAACCCTTTTTCAGGGTCCTACAATGAGCAGTACTTC.